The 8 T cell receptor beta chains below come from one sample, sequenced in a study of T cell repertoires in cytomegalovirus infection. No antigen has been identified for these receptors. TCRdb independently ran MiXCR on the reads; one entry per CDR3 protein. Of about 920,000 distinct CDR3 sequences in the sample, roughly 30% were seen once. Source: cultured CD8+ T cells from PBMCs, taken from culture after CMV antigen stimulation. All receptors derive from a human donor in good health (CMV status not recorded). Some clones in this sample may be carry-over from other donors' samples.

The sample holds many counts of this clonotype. As DNA, the CDR3 is TGTGCCAGCAGCTTTGGGACTAGCGGGGATGAGCAGTTCTTC. This codes for CASSFGTSGDEQFF. The chain has TRBV7-8 and TRBJ2-1, with 13 bases that match TRBD2. The V gene end was trimmed by 3 bases and the J gene end by 8 bases; junction bases not matched to a gene: 1. This CDR3 has 14 residues. Germline V gene data show CDR1 as SGHVS and CDR2 as FQNEAQ.

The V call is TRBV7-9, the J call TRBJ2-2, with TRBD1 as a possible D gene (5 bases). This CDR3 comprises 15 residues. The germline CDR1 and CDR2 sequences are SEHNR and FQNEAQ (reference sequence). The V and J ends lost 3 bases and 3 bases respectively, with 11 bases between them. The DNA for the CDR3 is TGTGCCAGCAGCTTCGAGACAGAATACACCGGGGAGCTGTTTTTT. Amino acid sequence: CASSFETEYTGELFF.

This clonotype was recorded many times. The CDR3: CASSLNGIETQYF. As DNA, the CDR3 is TGTGCCAGCAGCTTAAACGGGATAGAGACCCAGTACTTC. The chain carries TRBV7-9 and TRBJ2-5; D might be TRBD2 (5 bases). Germline CDR1 is SEHNR and CDR2 is FQNEAQ (reference sequence). The CDR3 spans 13 residues. Trimming left V 2 bases short and J 4 bases short, with 8 bases between.

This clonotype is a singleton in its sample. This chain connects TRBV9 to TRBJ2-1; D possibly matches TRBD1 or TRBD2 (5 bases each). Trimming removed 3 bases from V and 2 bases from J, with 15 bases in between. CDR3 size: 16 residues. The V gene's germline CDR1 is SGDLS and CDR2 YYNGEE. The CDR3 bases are TGTGCCAGCAGCGATTACGCCCCGGGGCCCTACAATGAGCAGTTCTTC. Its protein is CASSDYAPGPYNEQFF.

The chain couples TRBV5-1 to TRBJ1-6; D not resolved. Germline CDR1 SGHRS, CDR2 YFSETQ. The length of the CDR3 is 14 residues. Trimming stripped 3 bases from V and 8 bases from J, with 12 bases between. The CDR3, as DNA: TGCGCCAGCAGCTCCGCCCGGGGATATTCACCCCTCCACTTT. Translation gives CASSSARGYSPLHF.

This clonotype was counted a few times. The CDR3 DNA reads as TGTGCCAGCAGCCCATCCGGGACTAGCGGGGGGGCCTGGGTTGAGCAGTTCTTC. This gives the protein CASSPSGTSGGAWVEQFF. The gene calls are TRBV13 and TRBJ2-1, with TRBD2 matching over 16 bases. The germline V gene encodes CDR1 PRHDT and CDR2 FYEKMQ (reference sequence). The CDR3 length is 18 residues. V trimming: 5 bases; J trimming: 9 bases; junction bases outside the gene matches: 13.

Here the CDR3 reads CASSFSAGPDTQYF. The CDR3 DNA sequence: TGTGCCAGCAGTTTTTCGGCAGGGCCAGATACGCAGTATTTT. The chain combines TRBV27 with TRBJ2-3, with D tentatively TRBD1 (5 bases). CDR1 and CDR2 from the germline V gene are MNHEY and SMNVEV (reference sequence). The ends were cut back, 3 bases at V and 4 bases at J, with 11 bases in the middle. The CDR3 extends over 14 amino acids.

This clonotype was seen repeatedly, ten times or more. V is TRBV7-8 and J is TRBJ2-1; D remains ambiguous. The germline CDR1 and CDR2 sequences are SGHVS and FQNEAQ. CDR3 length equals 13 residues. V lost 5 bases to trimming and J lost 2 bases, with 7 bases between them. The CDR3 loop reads CASSVRTYNEQFF. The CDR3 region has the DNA TGTGCCAGCAGCGTTAGAACCTACAATGAGCAGTTCTTC.